The clone carrying this T cell receptor beta chain was seen more than once but under ten times. The antigen is unknown. This record belongs to a study of blood T cells in healthy people across ages. Study results and caveats: It was held that the diversity estimates obtained from one million T cells were underestimates. Long-lived donors carried more naive CD4+ cells and greater diversity than aged donors.

Trimming took 4 bases from V and 6 from J, leaving 20 bases between them. From germline, CDR1 is SGHKS and CDR2 YYEKEE (reference sequence). This CDR3 is 16 amino acids long. A J-beta primer mix and a sample-barcoded 5' primer were used in a second PCR of roughly 6 to 12 cycles. Every cDNA molecule carried a tag from a template-switch adaptor bearing 12 random nucleotides. TCRdb re-called the 5' RACE reads through MiXCR, storing one row per CDR3 protein. Of over a million distinct CDR3 sequences in the sample, approximately 43% are singletons; the top ten hold around 4%. This receptor was obtained from a woman aged 18-30 years in good health. The sample was blood. This chain uses TRBV5-5 with TRBJ2-1, with a tentative D call TRBD2 (6 bases). CDR3 sequence reads: CASSKGLGIMGNEQFF. Here the CDR3 DNA reads TGTGCCAGCAGCAAGGGACTTGGGATCATGGGCAATGAGCAGTTCTTC.